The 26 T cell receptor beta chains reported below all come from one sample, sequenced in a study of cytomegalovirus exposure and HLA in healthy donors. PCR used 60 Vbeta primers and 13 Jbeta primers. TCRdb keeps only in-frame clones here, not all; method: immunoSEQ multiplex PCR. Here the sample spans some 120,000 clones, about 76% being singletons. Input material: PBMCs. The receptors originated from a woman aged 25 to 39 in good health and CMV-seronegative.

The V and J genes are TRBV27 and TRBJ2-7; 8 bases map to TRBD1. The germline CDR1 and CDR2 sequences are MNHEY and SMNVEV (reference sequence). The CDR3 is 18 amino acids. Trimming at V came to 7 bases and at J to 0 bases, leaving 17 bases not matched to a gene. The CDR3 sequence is CASIPDRASGEDSYEQYF. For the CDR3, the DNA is TGTGCCAGCATCCCGGACAGGGCCTCGGGGGAGGACTCCTACGAGCAGTACTTC.

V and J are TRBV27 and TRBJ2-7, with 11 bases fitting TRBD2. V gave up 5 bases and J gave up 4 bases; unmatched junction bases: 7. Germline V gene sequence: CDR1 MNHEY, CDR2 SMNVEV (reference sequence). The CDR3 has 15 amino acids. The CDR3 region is CASSPLAGGLYEQYF. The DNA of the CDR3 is TGTGCCAGCAGTCCCTTAGCGGGAGGGCTATACGAGCAGTACTTC.

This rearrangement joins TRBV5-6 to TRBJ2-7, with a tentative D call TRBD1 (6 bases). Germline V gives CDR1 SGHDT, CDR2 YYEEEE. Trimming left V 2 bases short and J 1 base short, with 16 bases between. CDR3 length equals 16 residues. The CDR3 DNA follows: TGTGCCAGCAGCTTCGTCTCGGACAGCCTTTCCTACGAGCAGTACTTC. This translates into CASSFVSDSLSYEQYF.

CDR3: CASSSITGTYNSPLHF. The CDR3 coding sequence is TGTGCCAGCAGCTCCATTACAGGGACCTATAATTCACCCCTCCACTTT. This chain links TRBV7-8 with TRBJ1-6; TRBD1 is a possible D gene (6 bases). This CDR3 is 16 amino acids long. Trimming removed 4 bases at V and 2 bases at J, with 12 bases between. Germline V gene sequence: CDR1 SGHVS, CDR2 FQNEAQ.

The CDR3 here is CAWGLSAGVSETQYF. The DNA for the CDR3 is TGTGCCTGGGGTCTTAGTGCAGGGGTGTCAGAGACCCAGTACTTC. The rearrangement links TRBV30 to TRBJ2-5, with a weak D call TRBD1 (6 bases). The CDR3 extends over 15 amino acids. Germline CDR1 and CDR2: GTSNPN and SVGIG (reference sequence). Trimming pared 5 bases from V and 4 bases from J, leaving 20 bases between.

The CDR3 nucleotides are TGTGCCAGCAGCTTCGCAGAAGATACGCAGTATTTT. It is translated as CASSFAEDTQYF. This rearrangement joins TRBV7-6 to TRBJ2-3; D not resolved. The CDR3 runs 12 residues. Germline V CDR1 and CDR2: SGHVS, FNYEAQ. Trimming left V 3 bases short and J 5 bases short, with 6 bases between.

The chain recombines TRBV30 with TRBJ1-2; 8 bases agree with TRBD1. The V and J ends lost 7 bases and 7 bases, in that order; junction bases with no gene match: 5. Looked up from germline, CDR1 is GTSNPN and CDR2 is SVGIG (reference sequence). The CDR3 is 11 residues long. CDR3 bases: TGTGCCTTTACAGGGGGTGGTGGCTACACCTTC. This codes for CAFTGGGGYTF.

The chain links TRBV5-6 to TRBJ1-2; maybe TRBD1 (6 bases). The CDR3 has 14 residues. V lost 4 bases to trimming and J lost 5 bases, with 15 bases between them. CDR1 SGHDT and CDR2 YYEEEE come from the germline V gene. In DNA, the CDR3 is TGTGCCAGCAGCCTCATTACGGACAGATATGGCTACACCTTC. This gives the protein CASSLITDRYGYTF.

The CDR3 DNA reads TGTGCCAGCAGCGTAGATCTAGCGGGAGTCCCAGATACGCAGTATTTT. Translated: CASSVDLAGVPDTQYF. This chain connects TRBV9 to TRBJ2-3; 10 bases match TRBD2. The CDR3 is 16 amino acids. CDR1 and CDR2 from the germline V gene are SGDLS and YYNGEE. After removal of 0 bases from V and 4 bases from J, the junction contained 5 bases not matched to a gene.

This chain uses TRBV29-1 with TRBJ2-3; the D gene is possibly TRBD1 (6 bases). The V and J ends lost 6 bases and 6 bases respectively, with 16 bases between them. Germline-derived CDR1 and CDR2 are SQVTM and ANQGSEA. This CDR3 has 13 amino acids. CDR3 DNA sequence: TGCAGCGTAGTTAAACAGGGATCGGATACGCAGTATTTT. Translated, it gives CSVVKQGSDTQYF.

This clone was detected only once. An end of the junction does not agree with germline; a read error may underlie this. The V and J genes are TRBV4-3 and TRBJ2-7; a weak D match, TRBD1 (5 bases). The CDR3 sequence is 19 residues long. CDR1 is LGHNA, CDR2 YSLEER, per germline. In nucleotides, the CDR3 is TGCGTCAGCAGCCAAGTGTTCGCTACAGGCGGTCTAGTCCCCTACGAGCAGTACTTC. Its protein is CVSSQVFATGGLVPYEQYF.

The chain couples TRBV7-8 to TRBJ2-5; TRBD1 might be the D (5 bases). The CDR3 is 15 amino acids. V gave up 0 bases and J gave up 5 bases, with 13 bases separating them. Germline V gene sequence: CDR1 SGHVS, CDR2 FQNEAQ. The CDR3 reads CASSLAQGVVETQYF. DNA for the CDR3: TGTGCCAGCAGCTTAGCGCAAGGGGTCGTGGAGACCCAGTACTTC.

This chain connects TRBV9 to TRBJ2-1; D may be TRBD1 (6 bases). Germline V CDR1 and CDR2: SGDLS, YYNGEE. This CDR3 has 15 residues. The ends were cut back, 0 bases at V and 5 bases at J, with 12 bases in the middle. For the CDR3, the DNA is TGTGCCAGCAGCGTAGCACAGGGCGGGCACAATGAGCAGTTCTTC. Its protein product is CASSVAQGGHNEQFF.

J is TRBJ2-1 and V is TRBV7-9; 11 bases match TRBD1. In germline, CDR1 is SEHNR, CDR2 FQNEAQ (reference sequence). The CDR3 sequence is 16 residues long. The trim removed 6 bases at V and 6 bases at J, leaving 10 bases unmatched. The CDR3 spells CASRHVGTGGPNEQFF. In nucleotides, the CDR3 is TGTGCCAGCAGGCATGTCGGGACAGGGGGGCCCAATGAGCAGTTCTTC. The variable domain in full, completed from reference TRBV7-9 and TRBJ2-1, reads DTGVSQNPRHKITKRGQNVTFRCDPISEHNRLYWYRQTLGQGPEFLTYFQNEAQLEKSRLLSDRFSAERPKGSFSTLEIQRTEQGDSAMYLCASRHVGTGGPNEQFFGPGTRLTVL.

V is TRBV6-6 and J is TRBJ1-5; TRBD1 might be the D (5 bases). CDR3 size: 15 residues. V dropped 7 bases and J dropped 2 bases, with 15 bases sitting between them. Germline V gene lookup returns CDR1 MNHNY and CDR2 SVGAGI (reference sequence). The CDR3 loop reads CASTEAGGGNQPQHF. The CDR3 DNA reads TGTGCCAGCACCGAAGCGGGAGGGGGCAATCAGCCCCAGCATTTT.

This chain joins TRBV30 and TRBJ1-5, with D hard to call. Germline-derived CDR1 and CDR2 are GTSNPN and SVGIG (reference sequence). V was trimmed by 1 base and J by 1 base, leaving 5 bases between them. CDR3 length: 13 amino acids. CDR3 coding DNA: TGTGCCTGGAGTGGAGAGAGCAATCAGCCCCAGCATTTT. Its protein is CAWSGESNQPQHF. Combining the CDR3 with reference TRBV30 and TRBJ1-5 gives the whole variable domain SQTIHQWPATLVQPVGSPLSLECTVEGTSNPNLYWYRQAAGRGLQLLFYSVGIGQISSEVPQNLSASRPQDRQFILSSKKLLLSDSGFYLCAWSGESNQPQHFGDGTRLSIL.

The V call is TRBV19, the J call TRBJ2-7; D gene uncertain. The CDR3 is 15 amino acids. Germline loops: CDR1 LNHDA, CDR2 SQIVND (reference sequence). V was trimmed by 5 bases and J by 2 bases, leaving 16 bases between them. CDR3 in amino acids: CASSDDLSTTYEQYF. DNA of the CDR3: TGTGCCAGTAGTGACGACTTGAGTACGACCTACGAGCAGTACTTC.

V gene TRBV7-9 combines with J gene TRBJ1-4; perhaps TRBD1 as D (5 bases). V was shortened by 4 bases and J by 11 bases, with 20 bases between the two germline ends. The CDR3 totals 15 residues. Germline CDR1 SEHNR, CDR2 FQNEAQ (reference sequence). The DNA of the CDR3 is TGTGCCAGCAGCTGGGGACTTCCCGATGAGGGGAAACTGTTTTTT. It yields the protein CASSWGLPDEGKLFF. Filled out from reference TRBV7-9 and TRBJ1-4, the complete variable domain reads DTGVSQNPRHKITKRGQNVTFRCDPISEHNRLYWYRQTLGQGPEFLTYFQNEAQLEKSRLLSDRFSAERPKGSFSTLEIQRTEQGDSAMYLCASSWGLPDEGKLFFGSGTQLSVL.

The CDR3 sequence: CAWIFGQGKGGYTF. CDR3 nucleotides: TGTGCCTGGATTTTTGGACAGGGGAAAGGCGGCTACACCTTC. The chain has TRBV30 and TRBJ1-2; 9 positions match TRBD1. The CDR3 covers 14 residues. Trimming cost V 4 bases and J 8 bases; bases outside gene matches: 11. Germline CDR1 reads GTSNPN; CDR2 reads SVGIG (reference sequence).

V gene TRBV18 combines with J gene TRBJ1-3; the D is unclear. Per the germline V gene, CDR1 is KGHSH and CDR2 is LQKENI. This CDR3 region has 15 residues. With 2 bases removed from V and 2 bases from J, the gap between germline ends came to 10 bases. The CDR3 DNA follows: TGTGCCAGCTCACCAACCGGGGAGGCTGGAAACACCATATATTTT. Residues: CASSPTGEAGNTIYF. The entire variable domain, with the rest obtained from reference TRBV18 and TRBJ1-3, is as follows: NAGVMQNPRHLVRRRGQEARLRCSPMKGHSHVYWYRQLPEEGLKFMVYLQKENIIDESGMPKERFSAEFPKEGPSILRIQQVVRGDSAAYFCASSPTGEAGNTIYFGEGSWLTVV.

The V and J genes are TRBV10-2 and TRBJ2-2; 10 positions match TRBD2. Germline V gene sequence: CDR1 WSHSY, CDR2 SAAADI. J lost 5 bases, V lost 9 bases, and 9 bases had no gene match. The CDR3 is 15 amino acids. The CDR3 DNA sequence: TGCGCCAGTGTACGGAGCGGGAGGGGTACCGGGGAGCTGTTTTTT. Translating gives CASVRSGRGTGELFF.

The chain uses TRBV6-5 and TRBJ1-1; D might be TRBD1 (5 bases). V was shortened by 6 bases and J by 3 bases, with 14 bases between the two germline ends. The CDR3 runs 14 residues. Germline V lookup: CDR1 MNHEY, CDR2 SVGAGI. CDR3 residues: CASRWGPGDTEAFF. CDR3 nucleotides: TGTGCCAGCAGATGGGGCCCTGGGGACACTGAAGCTTTCTTT.

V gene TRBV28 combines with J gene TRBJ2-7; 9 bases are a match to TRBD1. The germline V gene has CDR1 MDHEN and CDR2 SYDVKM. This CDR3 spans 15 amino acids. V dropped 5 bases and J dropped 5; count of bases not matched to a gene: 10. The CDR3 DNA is TGTGCCAGCAGTCCCCTAGGGACAGGGCACCACGAGCAGTACTTC. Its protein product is CASSPLGTGHHEQYF.

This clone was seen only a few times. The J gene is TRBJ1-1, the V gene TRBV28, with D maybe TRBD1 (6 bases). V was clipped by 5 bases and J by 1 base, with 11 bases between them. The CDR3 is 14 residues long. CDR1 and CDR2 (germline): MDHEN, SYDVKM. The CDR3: CASSAGVENTEAFF. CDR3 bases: TGTGCCAGCAGTGCAGGGGTGGAGAACACTGAAGCTTTCTTT.

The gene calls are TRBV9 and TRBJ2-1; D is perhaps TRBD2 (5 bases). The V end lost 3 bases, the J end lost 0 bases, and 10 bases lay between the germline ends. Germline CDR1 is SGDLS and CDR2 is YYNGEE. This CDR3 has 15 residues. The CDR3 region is CASSGPGSSYNEQFF. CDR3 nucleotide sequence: TGTGCCAGCAGCGGACCTGGGAGCTCCTACAATGAGCAGTTCTTC.

The CDR3 nucleotides are TGCGCCAGCAGCCAAGGATATCAGGATACGCAGTATTTT. Its protein is CASSQGYQDTQYF. The rearrangement uses TRBV4-3 and TRBJ2-3; D ambiguous. The CDR3 has 13 residues. Per germline, CDR1 LGHNA and CDR2 YSLEER. Trimming cost V 1 base and J 6 bases, with 8 bases left between them.